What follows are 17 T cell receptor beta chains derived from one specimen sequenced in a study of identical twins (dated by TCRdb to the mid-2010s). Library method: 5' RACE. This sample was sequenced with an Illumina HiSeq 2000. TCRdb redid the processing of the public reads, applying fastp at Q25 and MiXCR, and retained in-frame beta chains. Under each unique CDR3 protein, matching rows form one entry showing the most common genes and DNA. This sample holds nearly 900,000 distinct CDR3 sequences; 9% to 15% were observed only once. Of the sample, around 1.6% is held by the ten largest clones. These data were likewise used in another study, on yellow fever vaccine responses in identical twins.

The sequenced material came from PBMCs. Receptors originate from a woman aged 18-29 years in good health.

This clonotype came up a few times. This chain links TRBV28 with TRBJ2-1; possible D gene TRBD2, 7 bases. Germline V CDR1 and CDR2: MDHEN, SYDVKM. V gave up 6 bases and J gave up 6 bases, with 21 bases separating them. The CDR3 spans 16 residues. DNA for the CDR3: TGTGCCAGCAGCTGGGGGGGGCTCTCAGATATCAATGAGCAGTTCTTC. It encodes CASSWGGLSDINEQFF.

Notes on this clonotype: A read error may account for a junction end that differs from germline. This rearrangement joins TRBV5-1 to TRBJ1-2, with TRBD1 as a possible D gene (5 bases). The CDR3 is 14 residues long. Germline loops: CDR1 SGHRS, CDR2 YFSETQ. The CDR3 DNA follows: TGCGGCAGCAGCTCAGCGGGGGTCGACTATGGCTACACCTTC. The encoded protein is CGSSSAGVDYGYTF.

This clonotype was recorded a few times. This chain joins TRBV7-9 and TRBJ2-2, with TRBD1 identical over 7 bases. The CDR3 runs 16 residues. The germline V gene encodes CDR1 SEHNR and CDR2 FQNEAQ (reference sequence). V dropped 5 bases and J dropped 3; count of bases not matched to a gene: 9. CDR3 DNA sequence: TGTGCCAGCAGCCAAGGCGCAGGGGGACACACCGGGGAGCTGTTTTTT. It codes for CASSQGAGGHTGELFF.

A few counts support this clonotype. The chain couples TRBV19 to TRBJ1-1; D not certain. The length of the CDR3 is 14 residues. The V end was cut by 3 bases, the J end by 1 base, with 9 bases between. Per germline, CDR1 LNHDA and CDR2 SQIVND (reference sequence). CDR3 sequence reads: CASSIAGWNTEAFF. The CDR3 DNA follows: TGTGCCAGTAGTATTGCTGGGTGGAACACTGAAGCTTTCTTT.

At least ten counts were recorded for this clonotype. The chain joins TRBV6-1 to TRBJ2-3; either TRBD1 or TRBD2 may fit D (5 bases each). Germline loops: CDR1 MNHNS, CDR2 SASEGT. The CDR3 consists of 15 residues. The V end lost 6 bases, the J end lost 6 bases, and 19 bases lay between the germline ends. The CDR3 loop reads CASRPPGDRGDTQYF. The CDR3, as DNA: TGTGCCAGCAGACCACCCGGGGACCGGGGCGATACGCAGTATTTT.

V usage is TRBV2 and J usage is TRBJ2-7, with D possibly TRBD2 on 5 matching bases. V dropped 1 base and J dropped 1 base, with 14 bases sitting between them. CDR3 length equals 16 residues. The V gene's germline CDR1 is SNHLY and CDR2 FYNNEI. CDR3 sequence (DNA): TGTGCCAGCAGTGAAGGGAGCACTAGGGATTCCTACGAGCAGTACTTC. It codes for CASSEGSTRDSYEQYF.

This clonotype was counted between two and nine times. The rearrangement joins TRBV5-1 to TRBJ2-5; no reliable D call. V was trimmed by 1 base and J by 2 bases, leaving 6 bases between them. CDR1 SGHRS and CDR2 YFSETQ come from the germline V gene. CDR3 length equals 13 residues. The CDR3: CASSLIQQETQYF. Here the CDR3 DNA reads TGCGCCAGCAGCTTGATACAGCAAGAGACCCAGTACTTC.

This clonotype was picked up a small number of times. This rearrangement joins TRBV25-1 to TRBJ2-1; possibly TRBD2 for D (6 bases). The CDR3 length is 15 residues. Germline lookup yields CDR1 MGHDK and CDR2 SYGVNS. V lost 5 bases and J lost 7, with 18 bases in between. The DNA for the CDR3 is TGTGCCAGCAGTCACAACCGGGGGAGTCAGAATGAGCAGTTCTTC. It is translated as CASSHNRGSQNEQFF.

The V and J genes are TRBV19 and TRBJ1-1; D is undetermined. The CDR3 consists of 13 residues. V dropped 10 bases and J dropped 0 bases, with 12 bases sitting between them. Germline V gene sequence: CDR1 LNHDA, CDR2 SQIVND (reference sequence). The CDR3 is CATSGRMNTEAFF. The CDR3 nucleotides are TGTGCCACTTCGGGTCGGATGAACACTGAAGCTTTCTTT.

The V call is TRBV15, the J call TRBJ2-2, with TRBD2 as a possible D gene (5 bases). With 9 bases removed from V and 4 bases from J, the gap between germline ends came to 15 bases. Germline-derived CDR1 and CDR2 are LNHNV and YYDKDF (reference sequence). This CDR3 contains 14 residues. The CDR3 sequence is CATGKSEGTGELFF. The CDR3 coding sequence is TGTGCCACTGGAAAAAGCGAGGGCACCGGGGAGCTGTTTTTT. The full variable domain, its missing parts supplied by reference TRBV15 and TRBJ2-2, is DAMVIQNPRYQVTQFGKPVTLSCSQTLNHNVMYWYQQKSSQAPKLLFHYYDKDFNNEADTPDNFQSRRPNTSFCFLDIRSPGLGDTAMYLCATGKSEGTGELFFGEGSRLTVL.

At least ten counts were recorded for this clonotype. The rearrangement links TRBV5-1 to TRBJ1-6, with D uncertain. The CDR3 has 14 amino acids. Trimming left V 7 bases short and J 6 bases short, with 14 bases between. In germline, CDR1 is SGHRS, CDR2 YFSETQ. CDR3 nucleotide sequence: TGCGCCAGCCGGAGCCCAGAAAGTAATTCACCCCTCCACTTT. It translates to CASRSPESNSPLHF. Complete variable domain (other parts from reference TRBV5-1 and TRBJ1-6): KAGVTQTPRYLIKTRGQQVTLSCSPISGHRSVSWYQQTPGQGLQFLFEYFSETQRNKGNFPGRFSGRQFSNSRSEMNVSTLELGDSALYLCASRSPESNSPLHFGNGTRLTVT.

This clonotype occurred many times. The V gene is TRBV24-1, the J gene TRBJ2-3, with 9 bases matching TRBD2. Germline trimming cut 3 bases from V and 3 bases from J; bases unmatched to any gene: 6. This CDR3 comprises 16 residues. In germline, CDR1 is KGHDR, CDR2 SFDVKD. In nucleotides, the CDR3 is TGTGCCACCAGTGATCAACGGGGACTAGCAACAGATACGCAGTATTTT. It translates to CATSDQRGLATDTQYF.

In nucleotides, the CDR3 is TGCGCCAGCAGCTTGGTGGTAGGGGCGTCCTACAATGAGCAGTTCTTC. The encoded protein is CASSLVVGASYNEQFF. V gene TRBV5-1 combines with J gene TRBJ2-1; D might be TRBD1 (5 bases). This CDR3 comprises 16 residues. CDR1 and CDR2 (germline): SGHRS, YFSETQ. With 0 bases removed from V and 1 base from J, the gap between germline ends came to 11 bases.

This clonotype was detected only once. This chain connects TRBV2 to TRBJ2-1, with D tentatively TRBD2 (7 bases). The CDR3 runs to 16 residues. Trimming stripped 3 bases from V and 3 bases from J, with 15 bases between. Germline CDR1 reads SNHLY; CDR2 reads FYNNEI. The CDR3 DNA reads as TGTGCCAGCAGTGAGGGGGGGCTAGCGCGCTACAATGAGCAGTTCTTC. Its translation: CASSEGGLARYNEQFF.

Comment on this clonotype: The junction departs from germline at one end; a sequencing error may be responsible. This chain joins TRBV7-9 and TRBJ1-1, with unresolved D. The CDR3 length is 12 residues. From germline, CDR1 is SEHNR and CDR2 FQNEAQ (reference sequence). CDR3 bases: TGTGCCAGCAACTTAGGAGGCACTGAAGCTTTCTTT. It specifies CASNLGGTEAFF.

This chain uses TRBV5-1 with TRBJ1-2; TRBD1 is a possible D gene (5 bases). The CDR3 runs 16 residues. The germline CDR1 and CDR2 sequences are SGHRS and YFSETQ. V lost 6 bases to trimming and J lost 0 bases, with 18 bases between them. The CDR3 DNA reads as TGCGCCAGCACCGAGATACCCGCAGGGCCTAACTATGGCTACACCTTC. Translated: CASTEIPAGPNYGYTF.

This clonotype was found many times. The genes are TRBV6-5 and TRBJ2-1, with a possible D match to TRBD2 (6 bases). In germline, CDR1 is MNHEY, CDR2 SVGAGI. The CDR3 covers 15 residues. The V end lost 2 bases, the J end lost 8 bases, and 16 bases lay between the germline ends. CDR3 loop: CASSYGGLGKDEQFF. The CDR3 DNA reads TGTGCCAGCAGTTACGGGGGGTTAGGGAAAGATGAGCAGTTCTTC.